These T cell receptor beta chains were read from a single sample in a study of OX40 agonist ivuxolimab in advanced cancers. TCRdb keeps only in-frame clones here, not all; method: immunoSEQ multiplex PCR. The sample comprises around 74,000 clones, approximately 80% of which are singletons, and roughly 0.5% rests with the top ten. The specimen comprised CD4+ or CD8+ T cells sorted from blood, sampled in a trial of the OX40 agonist ivuxolimab. The receptors were sampled from an adult with an advanced solid tumor such as melanoma, head and neck, liver or kidney cancer. The CDR3 runs from the conserved cysteine through the conserved F or W. The D gene is left open where the match is weak. A clone size is listed for some rows: how often the clone was seen (once, few, many), or a class if it is expanded.

j_call: TRBJ2-7; v_call: TRBV10-1; clone_size: .; d_call: .; cdr3_aa: CASSNTYLRNEQYF; cdr3_nt: TGCGCCAGCAGTAACACTTACCTGCGGAACGAGCAGTACTTC
j_call: TRBJ2-7; v_call: TRBV5-4; clone_size: .; d_call: TRBD1; cdr3_aa: CASSPAQGLTYEQYF; cdr3_nt: TGTGCCAGCAGCCCCGCACAGGGGTTGACCTACGAGCAGTACTTC
j_call: TRBJ2-5; v_call: TRBV29-1; clone_size: .; d_call: .; cdr3_aa: CSVEEQVLETQYF; cdr3_nt: TGCAGCGTTGAGGAACAGGTTCTTGAGACCCAGTACTTC
j_call: TRBJ2-7; v_call: TRBV6-5; clone_size: .; d_call: TRBD1; cdr3_aa: CASSTQDRDYEQYF; cdr3_nt: TGTGCCAGCAGTACCCAGGACAGGGACTACGAGCAGTACTTC
j_call: TRBJ1-5; v_call: TRBV19; clone_size: .; d_call: .; cdr3_aa: CASSIQGFMGNQPQHF; cdr3_nt: TGTGCCAGTAGTATACAGGGTTTTATGGGAAATCAGCCCCAGCATTTT
j_call: TRBJ1-5; v_call: TRBV18; clone_size: .; d_call: TRBD1; cdr3_aa: CASSPGTGVHQPQHF; cdr3_nt: TGTGCCAGCTCACCCGGGACAGGGGTCCATCAGCCCCAGCATTTT
j_call: TRBJ1-6; v_call: TRBV2; clone_size: once; d_call: .; cdr3_aa: CASTLDGGNSPLHF; cdr3_nt: TGTGCCAGCACCCTCGACGGAGGAAATTCACCCCTCCACTTT
j_call: TRBJ2-2; v_call: TRBV2; clone_size: .; d_call: .; cdr3_aa: CASSGTRQAMLSTGELFF; cdr3_nt: TGTGCCAGCAGTGGGACGAGACAGGCTATGCTGAGCACCGGGGAGCTGTTTTTT
j_call: TRBJ2-7; v_call: TRBV28; clone_size: .; d_call: TRBD2; cdr3_aa: CASRTSGGYEQYF; cdr3_nt: TGTGCCAGCAGAACTAGCGGGGGGTACGAGCAGTACTTC
j_call: TRBJ2-7; v_call: TRBV7-9; clone_size: .; d_call: TRBD2; cdr3_aa: CASSQGTSGGRYEQYF; cdr3_nt: TGTGCCAGCAGCCAAGGGACTAGCGGAGGCAGGTACGAGCAGTACTTC
j_call: TRBJ1-1; v_call: TRBV6-6; clone_size: .; d_call: .; cdr3_aa: CASITPPSIRAFF; cdr3_nt: TGTGCCAGCATAACCCCCCCGAGTATACGGGCTTTCTTT
j_call: TRBJ2-7; v_call: TRBV18; clone_size: once; d_call: .; cdr3_aa: CASSPNGPYEQYF; cdr3_nt: TGTGCCAGCTCACCAAACGGACCCTACGAGCAGTACTTC
j_call: TRBJ2-1; v_call: TRBV28; clone_size: .; d_call: .; cdr3_aa: CASIVGGSMNNEQFF; cdr3_nt: TGTGCCAGCATCGTAGGCGGGTCGATGAACAATGAGCAGTTCTTC
j_call: TRBJ2-7; v_call: TRBV7-6; clone_size: .; d_call: TRBD1; cdr3_aa: CASSLGQGALMNEQYF; cdr3_nt: TGTGCCAGCAGCCTAGGACAGGGGGCATTAATGAACGAGCAGTACTTC
j_call: TRBJ2-5; v_call: TRBV5-4; clone_size: .; d_call: TRBD2; cdr3_aa: CASSPGLAGGTETQYF; cdr3_nt: TGTGCCAGCAGCCCTGGACTAGCGGGAGGTACGGAGACCCAGTACTTC
j_call: TRBJ2-5; v_call: TRBV7-7; clone_size: .; d_call: TRBD1; cdr3_aa: CASSFTGGETQYF; cdr3_nt: TGTGCTAGCAGCTTTACAGGGGGAGAGACCCAGTACTTC
j_call: TRBJ2-5; v_call: TRBV10-2; clone_size: .; d_call: TRBD1; cdr3_aa: CASSPGGPLGTQYF; cdr3_nt: TGCGCCAGCAGCCCAGGGGGACCGCTGGGGACCCAGTACTTC
j_call: TRBJ1-2; v_call: TRBV19; clone_size: once; d_call: .; cdr3_aa: CASSTAGATNYGYTF; cdr3_nt: TGTGCCAGTAGTACTGCAGGGGCGACTAACTATGGCTACACCTTC
j_call: TRBJ2-3; v_call: TRBV28; clone_size: .; d_call: .; cdr3_aa: CASSTPRGADTQYF; cdr3_nt: TGTGCCAGCAGCACCCCTCGGGGTGCAGATACGCAGTATTTT
j_call: TRBJ2-1; v_call: TRBV14; clone_size: .; d_call: TRBD2; cdr3_aa: CASSRLGLADNEQFF; cdr3_nt: TGTGCCAGCAGCCGCCTGGGACTAGCGGACAATGAGCAGTTCTTC
j_call: TRBJ1-1; v_call: TRBV28; clone_size: .; d_call: .; cdr3_aa: CASSGWVNTEAFF; cdr3_nt: TGTGCCAGCAGTGGTTGGGTGAACACTGAAGCTTTCTTT
j_call: TRBJ2-7; v_call: TRBV28; clone_size: .; d_call: .; cdr3_aa: CASSLDSKRQYF; cdr3_nt: TGTGCCAGCAGTTTAGATAGTAAGCGGCAGTACTTC
j_call: TRBJ2-1; v_call: TRBV6-1; clone_size: .; d_call: .; cdr3_aa: CASSERQRSYNEQFF; cdr3_nt: TGTGCCAGCAGTGAAAGACAGCGCTCTTACAATGAGCAGTTCTTC
j_call: TRBJ2-1; v_call: TRBV4-3; clone_size: .; d_call: TRBD2; cdr3_aa: CASSPGGGRIYNEQFF; cdr3_nt: TGCGCCAGCAGCCCCGGGGGGGGGAGAATCTACAATGAGCAGTTCTTC
j_call: TRBJ2-2; v_call: TRBV7-8; clone_size: few; d_call: .; cdr3_aa: CASSLALREYANTGELFF; cdr3_nt: TGTGCCAGCAGCTTAGCCCTCAGGGAATACGCGAACACCGGGGAGCTGTTTTTT
j_call: TRBJ1-3; v_call: TRBV6-6; clone_size: .; d_call: .; cdr3_aa: CASSPNLSGNTIYF; cdr3_nt: TGTGCCAGCAGTCCCAACCTCTCTGGAAACACCATATATTTT
j_call: TRBJ1-3; v_call: TRBV30; clone_size: once; d_call: .; cdr3_aa: CAWRGTGNTIYF; cdr3_nt: TGTGCCTGGAGGGGTACTGGAAACACCATATATTTT
j_call: TRBJ2-2; v_call: TRBV29-1; clone_size: once; d_call: TRBD2; cdr3_aa: CSVHTGGGPGELFF; cdr3_nt: TGCAGCGTTCATACGGGGGGAGGGCCCGGGGAGCTGTTTTTT
j_call: TRBJ2-2; v_call: TRBV5-4; clone_size: once; d_call: .; cdr3_aa: CASSRGGSANTGELFF; cdr3_nt: TGTGCCAGCAGTCGGGGCGGCAGCGCGAACACCGGGGAGCTGTTTTTT
j_call: TRBJ2-1; v_call: TRBV11-2; clone_size: once; d_call: .; cdr3_aa: CASRRDSSSYNEQFF; cdr3_nt: TGTGCCAGCAGACGGGACTCAAGCTCCTACAATGAGCAGTTCTTC
j_call: TRBJ2-1; v_call: TRBV2; clone_size: .; d_call: TRBD2; cdr3_aa: CASRTSGTRGGEQFF; cdr3_nt: TGTGCCAGCAGGACTAGCGGGACCCGTGGGGGTGAGCAGTTCTTC
j_call: TRBJ2-3; v_call: TRBV13; clone_size: .; d_call: TRBD1; cdr3_aa: CASSTDRALTDTQYF; cdr3_nt: TGTGCCAGCAGCACGGACAGGGCCCTCACAGATACGCAGTATTTT
j_call: TRBJ2-7; v_call: TRBV6-5; clone_size: .; d_call: .; cdr3_aa: CASRITGGEYEQYF; cdr3_nt: TGTGCCAGCAGGATTACAGGGGGGGAATACGAGCAGTACTTC
j_call: TRBJ2-7; v_call: TRBV5-1; clone_size: .; d_call: TRBD1; cdr3_aa: CASSLSGQASYEQYF; cdr3_nt: TGCGCCAGCAGCTTGTCGGGACAGGCCTCCTACGAGCAGTACTTC
j_call: TRBJ2-3; v_call: TRBV30; clone_size: .; d_call: .; cdr3_aa: CAWSEPRVITDTQYF; cdr3_nt: TGTGCCTGGAGTGAGCCCAGGGTGATCACAGATACGCAGTATTTT
j_call: TRBJ2-7; v_call: TRBV7-2; clone_size: .; d_call: TRBD2; cdr3_aa: CASSLQGTSGDYEQYF; cdr3_nt: TGTGCCAGCAGCTTGCAGGGGACTAGCGGGGACTACGAGCAGTACTTC
j_call: TRBJ2-6; v_call: TRBV6-6; clone_size: .; d_call: .; cdr3_aa: CASSPGWAGANVLTF; cdr3_nt: TGTGCCAGCAGCCCTGGTTGGGCTGGGGCCAACGTCCTGACTTTC
j_call: TRBJ1-2; v_call: TRBV11-2; clone_size: .; d_call: .; cdr3_aa: CASSLRGNYGYTF; cdr3_nt: TGTGCCAGCAGCTTAAGAGGGAACTATGGCTACACCTTC
j_call: TRBJ2-5; v_call: TRBV2; clone_size: .; d_call: .; cdr3_aa: CAGQPGQGQTQYF; cdr3_nt: TGTGCCGGCCAGCCGGGACAAGGACAGACCCAGTACTTC
j_call: TRBJ2-1; v_call: TRBV5-4; clone_size: .; d_call: TRBD1; cdr3_aa: CASSLARTGLYNEQFF; cdr3_nt: TGTGCCAGCAGCTTGGCCCGGACAGGGCTCTACAATGAGCAGTTCTTC
j_call: TRBJ1-3; v_call: TRBV5-1; clone_size: .; d_call: .; cdr3_aa: CASSLGYGNTIYF; cdr3_nt: TGCGCCAGCAGCTTGGGGTACGGAAACACCATATATTTT
j_call: TRBJ2-3; v_call: TRBV5-1; clone_size: .; d_call: TRBD1; cdr3_aa: CASSSNPKQGALGTDTQYF; cdr3_nt: TGCGCCAGCAGCTCTAACCCAAAGCAGGGGGCGTTAGGAACAGATACGCAGTATTTT
j_call: TRBJ1-4; v_call: TRBV4-1; clone_size: .; d_call: .; cdr3_aa: CASSQGTTTPEKLFF; cdr3_nt: TGCGCCAGCAGCCAAGGGACGACGACGCCTGAAAAACTGTTTTTT
j_call: TRBJ2-7; v_call: TRBV6-5; clone_size: .; d_call: .; cdr3_aa: CASRAGPQSYEQYF; cdr3_nt: TGTGCCAGCAGGGCAGGGCCCCAATCCTACGAGCAGTACTTC
j_call: TRBJ2-3; v_call: TRBV6-5; clone_size: few; d_call: .; cdr3_aa: CASSPRGRASDTQYF; cdr3_nt: TGTGCCAGCAGTCCAAGGGGGAGGGCCTCAGATACGCAGTATTTT
j_call: TRBJ2-2; v_call: TRBV28; clone_size: .; d_call: .; cdr3_aa: CASRSGTLNTGELFF; cdr3_nt: TGTGCCAGCAGATCCGGGACACTGAACACCGGGGAGCTGTTTTTT
j_call: TRBJ1-1; v_call: TRBV19; clone_size: once; d_call: TRBD1; cdr3_aa: CASKTRRDRDTEAFF; cdr3_nt: TGTGCCAGTAAAACCCGCCGGGACAGGGACACTGAAGCTTTCTTT
j_call: TRBJ1-6; v_call: TRBV5-1; clone_size: .; d_call: .; cdr3_aa: CASSLDGSPNSPLHF; cdr3_nt: TGCGCCAGCAGCTTGGACGGCAGTCCAAATTCACCCCTCCACTTT
j_call: TRBJ1-5; v_call: TRBV10-3; clone_size: once; d_call: .; cdr3_aa: CAISKDSQNQPQHF; cdr3_nt: TGTGCCATCAGTAAGGACAGCCAAAACCAGCCCCAGCATTTT
j_call: TRBJ1-3; v_call: TRBV19; clone_size: .; d_call: .; cdr3_aa: CASSAYHGSGNTIYF; cdr3_nt: TGTGCCAGTAGTGCTTACCATGGCTCTGGAAACACCATATATTTT
j_call: TRBJ1-4; v_call: TRBV28; clone_size: .; d_call: .; cdr3_aa: CASSSLTVVTREKLFF; cdr3_nt: TGTGCCAGCAGCTCCCTAACCGTCGTGACGAGGGAAAAACTGTTTTTT
j_call: TRBJ1-4; v_call: TRBV10-1; clone_size: .; d_call: TRBD1; cdr3_aa: CASSVPTGGNEKLFF; cdr3_nt: TGCGCCAGCAGTGTTCCGACAGGGGGGAATGAAAAACTGTTTTTT
j_call: TRBJ2-2; v_call: TRBV15; clone_size: .; d_call: .; cdr3_aa: CATRADGYGTGELFF; cdr3_nt: TGTGCCACCAGGGCCGACGGGTATGGGACCGGGGAGCTGTTTTTT
j_call: TRBJ2-7; v_call: TRBV20-1; clone_size: .; d_call: .; cdr3_aa: CSCFGPEQYF; cdr3_nt: TGCAGTTGTTTCGGGCCCGAGCAGTACTTC
j_call: TRBJ1-2; v_call: TRBV5-4; clone_size: .; d_call: .; cdr3_aa: CASSGDWGLYGYTF; cdr3_nt: TGTGCCAGCAGTGGGGACTGGGGCTTGTATGGCTACACCTTC